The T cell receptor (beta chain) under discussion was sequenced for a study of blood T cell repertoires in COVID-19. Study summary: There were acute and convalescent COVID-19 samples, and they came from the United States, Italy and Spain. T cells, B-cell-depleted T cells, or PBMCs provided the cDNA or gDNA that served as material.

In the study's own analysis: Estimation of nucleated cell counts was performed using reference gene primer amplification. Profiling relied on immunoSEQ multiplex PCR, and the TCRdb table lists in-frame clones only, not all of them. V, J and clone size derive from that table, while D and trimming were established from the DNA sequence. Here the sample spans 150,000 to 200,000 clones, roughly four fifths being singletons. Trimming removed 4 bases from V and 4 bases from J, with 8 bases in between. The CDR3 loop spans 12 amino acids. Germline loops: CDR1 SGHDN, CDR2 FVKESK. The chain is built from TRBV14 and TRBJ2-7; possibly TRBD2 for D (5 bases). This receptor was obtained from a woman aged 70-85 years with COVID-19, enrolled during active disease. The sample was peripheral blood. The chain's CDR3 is CASSPGSYEQYF. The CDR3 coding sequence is TGTGCCAGCAGCCCGGGGTCGTACGAGCAGTACTTC.